The 15 T cell receptor beta chains below come from one sample, sequenced in a study of regulatory T cells in long-lasting Graves disease. Stated time point: newly diagnosed GD, antithyroid drugs for less than 3 months. RNA from PBMCs was the source of the TCR library. Arm-PCR of CDR3 regions and iRepertoire HTBI primers were the basis on which TCR beta libraries were built. Each CDR3 protein is one row after TCRdb ran MiXCR on the multiplex PCR reads. The data hold some 500,000 distinct CDR3 sequences, with about 13% observed a single time. These same data were also listed under a study on T cells in Graves' hyperthyroidism and ophthalmopathy.

The material was peripheral blood mononuclear cells (PBMCs), obtained at new diagnosis, from a patient treated with antithyroid drugs. The receptors come from a man in his thirties or forties with Graves disease.

The chain joins TRBV27 to TRBJ2-2; D not certain. Trimming stripped 4 bases from V and 3 bases from J, with 15 bases between. Germline V gene lookup returns CDR1 MNHEY and CDR2 SMNVEV (reference sequence). The CDR3 totals 16 residues. The CDR3 spells CASSSDTVLYTGELFF. In nucleotides, the CDR3 is TGTGCCAGCAGTTCCGATACAGTGTTATACACCGGGGAGCTGTTTTTT.

This clonotype was seen ten or more times. The V and J genes are TRBV7-9 and TRBJ2-5, with D perhaps given as TRBD1 or TRBD2 (6 bases each). Trimming took off 1 base at V and 3 bases at J, with 15 bases between the two ends. Germline CDR1 is SEHNR and CDR2 is FQNEAQ (reference sequence). CDR3 length equals 16 residues. The CDR3 loop is CASSLVGGRSEETQYF. CDR3 nucleotides: TGTGCCAGCAGCTTAGTTGGGGGGCGGAGCGAAGAGACCCAGTACTTC. Looking up the rest from reference TRBV7-9 and TRBJ2-5 gives the full variable domain: DTGVSQNPRHKITKRGQNVTFRCDPISEHNRLYWYRQTLGQGPEFLTYFQNEAQLEKSRLLSDRFSAERPKGSFSTLEIQRTEQGDSAMYLCASSLVGGRSEETQYFGPGTRLLVL.

This clonotype has a count of ten or more. The V gene is TRBV29-1, the J gene TRBJ2-1; 8 positions match TRBD2. Germline CDR1 SQVTM, CDR2 ANQGSEA. J gave up 7 bases and V 5 bases, and 19 bases lay outside the gene matches. The CDR3 has 17 residues. As DNA, the CDR3 is TGCAGCGTTCACCCCTACATCCGGGCTAGCGGGCGGAATGAGCAGTTCTTC. It specifies CSVHPYIRASGRNEQFF.

The chain links TRBV14 to TRBJ1-4, with TRBD1 matching over 7 bases. The CDR3 is made up of 15 amino acids. After removal of 4 bases from V and 5 bases from J, the junction contained 7 bases not matched to a gene. Germline CDR1 is SGHDN and CDR2 is FVKESK. The chain's CDR3 is CASSRIQGPNEKLFF. Here the CDR3 DNA reads TGTGCCAGCAGCCGTATACAGGGGCCCAATGAAAAACTGTTTTTT.

This clonotype was recorded at least ten times. The DNA of the CDR3 is TGTGCCAGTAATACGAGGGCGGGCTACAATGAGCAGTTCTTC. This gives the protein CASNTRAGYNEQFF. This chain joins TRBV19 and TRBJ2-1, with a tentative D call TRBD2 (5 bases). CDR3 length equals 14 residues. The V and J ends lost 7 bases and 3 bases respectively, with 13 bases between them. CDR1 is LNHDA, CDR2 SQIVND, per germline (reference sequence). The whole variable domain, remainder taken from reference TRBV19 and TRBJ2-1, is DGGITQSPKYLFRKEGQNVTLSCEQNLNHDAMYWYRQDPGQGLRLIYYSQIVNDFQKGDIAEGYSVSREKKESFPLTVTSAQKNPTAFYLCASNTRAGYNEQFFGPGTRLTVL.

This clonotype was counted a few times. The V call is TRBV3-1, the J call TRBJ2-2; either TRBD1 or TRBD2 may fit D (5 bases each). V was cut by 5 bases and J by 6 bases, with 7 bases left in between. Germline loops: CDR1 LGHDT, CDR2 YNNKEL (reference sequence). The CDR3 runs to 12 residues. The CDR3 DNA sequence: TGTGCCAGCAGCGAGGGGCCCGGGGAGCTGTTTTTT. Translating it yields CASSEGPGELFF.

In its sample, this clonotype was seen many times. The gene calls are TRBV15 and TRBJ1-5, with D unclear. V shed 5 bases and J shed 1 base, with 3 bases lying between them. The CDR3 length is 12 residues. Per the germline V gene, CDR1 is LNHNV and CDR2 is YYDKDF (reference sequence). The CDR3 here is CATSPSNQPQHF. The CDR3 bases are TGTGCCACCAGCCCGAGCAATCAGCCCCAGCATTTT. The full variable domain, completed using reference TRBV15 and TRBJ1-5, is DAMVIQNPRYQVTQFGKPVTLSCSQTLNHNVMYWYQQKSSQAPKLLFHYYDKDFNNEADTPDNFQSRRPNTSFCFLDIRSPGLGDTAMYLCATSPSNQPQHFGDGTRLSIL.

The V gene is TRBV28, the J gene TRBJ2-7; perhaps TRBD2 as D (5 bases). The CDR3 consists of 14 residues. Per germline, CDR1 MDHEN and CDR2 SYDVKM. V was pared by 6 bases and J by 2 bases, with 14 bases between. The CDR3 reads CASSTGIGTYEQYF. In DNA form, the CDR3 reads TGTGCCAGCAGCACCGGGATTGGTACCTACGAGCAGTACTTC.

This clonotype was seen repeatedly, ten times or more. The rearrangement joins TRBV28 to TRBJ2-7, with 8 bases identical to TRBD2. The CDR3 is made up of 15 amino acids. Trimming cost V 2 bases and J 2 bases; bases outside gene matches: 5. Per germline, CDR1 MDHEN and CDR2 SYDVKM. The CDR3 loop is CASSLNSGRTYEQYF. The CDR3, as DNA: TGTGCCAGCAGTTTAAACAGCGGGAGAACCTACGAGCAGTACTTC.

This clonotype came up many times. This rearrangement joins TRBV3-1 to TRBJ2-7; TRBD2 matches 10 bases. The CDR3 extends over 15 amino acids. V gave up 3 bases and J gave up 3 bases; unmatched junction bases: 5. Germline assignment: CDR1 LGHDT and CDR2 YNNKEL (reference sequence). The CDR3 region has the DNA TGTGCCAGCAGCCATGAGCGGGAGGGACACTACGAGCAGTACTTC. Encoded protein: CASSHEREGHYEQYF.

At least ten counts were recorded for this clonotype. The rearrangement joins TRBV29-1 to TRBJ2-6; D uncertain. Trimming removed 4 bases at V and 0 bases at J, with 4 bases between. Germline V CDR1 and CDR2: SQVTM, ANQGSEA. The CDR3 totals 13 residues. The CDR3 sequence is CSVAGSGANVLTF. The CDR3 DNA reads as TGCAGCGTTGCGGGCTCTGGGGCCAACGTCCTGACTTTC.

This clonotype has a handful of counts. The chain recombines TRBV30 with TRBJ1-2; 9 nucleotides align to TRBD1. CDR3 length equals 12 residues. J gave up 3 bases and V 5 bases, and 1 base lay outside the gene matches. Looked up from germline, CDR1 is GTSNPN and CDR2 is SVGIG (reference sequence). The CDR3 DNA is TGTGCCTGGGGACAGGGGTACTATGGCTACACCTTC. This translates into CAWGQGYYGYTF.

This rearrangement joins TRBV4-2 to TRBJ2-5; D is ambiguous. V dropped 4 bases and J dropped 4 bases, with 13 bases sitting between them. Germline CDR1 reads LGHNA; CDR2 reads YNFKEQ. The CDR3 sequence is 14 residues long. CDR3 nucleotides: TGTGCCAGCAGCCGCATGGGCTTCCCAGAGACCCAGTACTTC. Its translation is CASSRMGFPETQYF.

The genes are TRBV2 and TRBJ1-2, with D unresolved. Deletions cut 5 bases from V and 7 bases from J, with 14 bases between. Germline V gene lookup returns CDR1 SNHLY and CDR2 FYNNEI. The CDR3 runs to 13 residues. This CDR3 is CASSTTSGSGYTF. In nucleotides, the CDR3 is TGTGCCAGCAGTACTACTAGCGGGAGTGGCTACACCTTC.

This clonotype was found many times. The rearrangement uses TRBV29-1 and TRBJ1-3; D unclear. This CDR3 is 14 amino acids long. Germline assignment: CDR1 SQVTM and CDR2 ANQGSEA. V lost 8 bases and J lost 4, with 18 bases in between. The CDR3 here is CSIPPPSTGNTIYF. The CDR3 DNA reads as TGCAGCATCCCTCCCCCCAGTACAGGAAACACCATATATTTT.